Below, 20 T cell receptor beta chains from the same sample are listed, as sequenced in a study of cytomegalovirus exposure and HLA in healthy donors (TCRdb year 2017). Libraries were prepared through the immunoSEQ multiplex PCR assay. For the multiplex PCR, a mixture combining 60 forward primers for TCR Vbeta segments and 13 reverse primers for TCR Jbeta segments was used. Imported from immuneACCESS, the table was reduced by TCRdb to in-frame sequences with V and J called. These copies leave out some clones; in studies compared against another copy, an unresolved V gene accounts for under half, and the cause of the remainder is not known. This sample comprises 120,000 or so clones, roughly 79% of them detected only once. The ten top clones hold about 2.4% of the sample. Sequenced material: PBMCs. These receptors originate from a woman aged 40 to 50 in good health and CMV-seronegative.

The DNA for the CDR3 is TGTGCCAGTAGTTCCTTAGCGGCTGGAAACACCATATATTTT. It codes for CASSSLAAGNTIYF. The genes are TRBV19 and TRBJ1-3; no clear D. The length of the CDR3 is 14 residues. V dropped 5 bases and J dropped 2 bases, with 10 bases sitting between them. In germline, CDR1 is LNHDA, CDR2 SQIVND (reference sequence).

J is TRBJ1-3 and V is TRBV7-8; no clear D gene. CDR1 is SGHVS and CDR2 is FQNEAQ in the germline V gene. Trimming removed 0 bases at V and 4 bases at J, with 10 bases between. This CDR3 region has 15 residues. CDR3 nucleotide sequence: TGTGCCAGCAGCTTAGCGAGCATATTCGGAAACACCATATATTTT. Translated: CASSLASIFGNTIYF.

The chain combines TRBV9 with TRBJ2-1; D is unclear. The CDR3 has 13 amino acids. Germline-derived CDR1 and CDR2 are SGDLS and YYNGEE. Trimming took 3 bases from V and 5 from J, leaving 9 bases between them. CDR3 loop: CASSDRSHNEQFF. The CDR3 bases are TGTGCCAGCAGCGATCGGTCCCACAATGAGCAGTTCTTC.

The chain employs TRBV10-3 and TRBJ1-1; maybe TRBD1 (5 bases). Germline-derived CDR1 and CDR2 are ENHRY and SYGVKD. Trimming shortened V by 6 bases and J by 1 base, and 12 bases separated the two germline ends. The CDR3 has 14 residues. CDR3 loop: CAISADSQNTEAFF. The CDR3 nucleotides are TGTGCCATCAGCGCCGACAGTCAGAACACTGAAGCTTTCTTT.

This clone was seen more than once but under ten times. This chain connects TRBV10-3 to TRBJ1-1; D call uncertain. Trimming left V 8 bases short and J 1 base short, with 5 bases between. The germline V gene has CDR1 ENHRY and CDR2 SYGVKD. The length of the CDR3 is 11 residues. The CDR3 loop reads CAILRNTEAFF. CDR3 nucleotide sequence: TGTGCCATCCTTAGGAACACTGAAGCTTTCTTT.

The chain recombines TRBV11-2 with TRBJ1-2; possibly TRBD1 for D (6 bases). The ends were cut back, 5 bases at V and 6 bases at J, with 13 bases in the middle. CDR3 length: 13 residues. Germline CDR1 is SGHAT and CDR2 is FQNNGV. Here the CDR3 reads CASSQDSRNGYTF. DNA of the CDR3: TGTGCCAGCAGCCAGGACAGCAGAAATGGCTACACCTTC.

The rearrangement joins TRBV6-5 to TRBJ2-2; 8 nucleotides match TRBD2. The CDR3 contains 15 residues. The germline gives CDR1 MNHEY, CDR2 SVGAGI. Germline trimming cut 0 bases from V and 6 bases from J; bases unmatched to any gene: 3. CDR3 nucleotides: TGTGCCAGCAGTTACTCTCGGGAGGGCCCCGGGGAGCTGTTTTTT. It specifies CASSYSREGPGELFF.

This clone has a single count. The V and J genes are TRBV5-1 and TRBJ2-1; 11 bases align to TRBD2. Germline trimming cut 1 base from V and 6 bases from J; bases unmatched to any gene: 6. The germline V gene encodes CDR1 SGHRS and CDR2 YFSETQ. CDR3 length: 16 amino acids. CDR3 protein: CASSLLGSGGGNEQFF. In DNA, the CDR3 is TGCGCCAGCAGCTTGTTGGGTAGCGGGGGGGGCAATGAGCAGTTCTTC.

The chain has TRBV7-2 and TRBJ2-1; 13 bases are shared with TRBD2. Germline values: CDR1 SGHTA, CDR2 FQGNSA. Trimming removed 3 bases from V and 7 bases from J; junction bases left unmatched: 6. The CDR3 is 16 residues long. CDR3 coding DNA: TGTGCCAGCAGCTTTCAACCGGGACTAGCGGGAAATGAGCAGTTCTTC. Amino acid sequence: CASSFQPGLAGNEQFF.

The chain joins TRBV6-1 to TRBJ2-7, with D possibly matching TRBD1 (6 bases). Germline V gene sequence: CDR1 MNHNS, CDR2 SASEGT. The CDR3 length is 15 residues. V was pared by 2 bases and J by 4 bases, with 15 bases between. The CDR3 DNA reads TGTGCCAGCAGTGAATATTTGGACAGCGTTTACGAGCAGTACTTC. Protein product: CASSEYLDSVYEQYF.

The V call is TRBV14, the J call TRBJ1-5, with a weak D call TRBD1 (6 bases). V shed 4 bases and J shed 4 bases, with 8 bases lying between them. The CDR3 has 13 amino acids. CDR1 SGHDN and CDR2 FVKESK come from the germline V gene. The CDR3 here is CASSPGTNQPQHF. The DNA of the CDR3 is TGTGCCAGCAGCCCCGGGACAAATCAGCCCCAGCATTTT.

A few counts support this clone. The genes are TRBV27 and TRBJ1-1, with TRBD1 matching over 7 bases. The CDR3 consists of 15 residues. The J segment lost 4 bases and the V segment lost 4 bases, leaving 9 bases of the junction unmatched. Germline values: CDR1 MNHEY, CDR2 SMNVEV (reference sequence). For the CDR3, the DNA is TGTGCCAGCAGTTACAGGGGCATCTCTACCACTGAAGCTTTCTTT. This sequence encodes CASSYRGISTTEAFF.

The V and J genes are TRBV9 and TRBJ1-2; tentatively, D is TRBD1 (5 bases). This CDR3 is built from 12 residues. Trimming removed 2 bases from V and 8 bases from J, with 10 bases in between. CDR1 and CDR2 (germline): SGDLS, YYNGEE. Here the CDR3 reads CASSVGGGGYTF. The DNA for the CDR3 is TGTGCCAGCAGCGTGGGGGGGGGAGGCTACACCTTC.

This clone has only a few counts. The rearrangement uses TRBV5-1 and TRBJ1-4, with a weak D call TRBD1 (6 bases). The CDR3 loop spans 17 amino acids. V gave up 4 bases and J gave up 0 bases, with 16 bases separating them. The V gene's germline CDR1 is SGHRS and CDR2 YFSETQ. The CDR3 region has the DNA TGCGCCAGCAGCAACCTAGTAGGGGGATCAACTAATGAAAAACTGTTTTTT. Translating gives CASSNLVGGSTNEKLFF.

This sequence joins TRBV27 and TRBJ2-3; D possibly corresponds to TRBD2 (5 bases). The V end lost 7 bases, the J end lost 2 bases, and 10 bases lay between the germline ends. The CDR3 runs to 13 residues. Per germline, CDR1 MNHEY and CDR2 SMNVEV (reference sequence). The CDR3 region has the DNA TGTGCCAGCACCCACGGGGACACAGATACGCAGTATTTT. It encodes CASTHGDTDTQYF.

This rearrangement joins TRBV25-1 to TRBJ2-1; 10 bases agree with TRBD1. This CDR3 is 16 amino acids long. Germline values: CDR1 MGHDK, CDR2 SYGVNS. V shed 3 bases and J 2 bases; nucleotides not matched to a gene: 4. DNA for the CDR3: TGTGCCAGCAGTGACCTAGGGACAGGGGCCTACAATGAGCAGTTCTTC. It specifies CASSDLGTGAYNEQFF.

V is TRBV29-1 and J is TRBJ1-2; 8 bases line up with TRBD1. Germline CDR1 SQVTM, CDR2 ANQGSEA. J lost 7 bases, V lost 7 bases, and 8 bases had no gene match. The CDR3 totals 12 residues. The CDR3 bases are TGCAGCGCCGGACAGGGAGACTTTGGCTACACCTTC. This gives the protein CSAGQGDFGYTF.

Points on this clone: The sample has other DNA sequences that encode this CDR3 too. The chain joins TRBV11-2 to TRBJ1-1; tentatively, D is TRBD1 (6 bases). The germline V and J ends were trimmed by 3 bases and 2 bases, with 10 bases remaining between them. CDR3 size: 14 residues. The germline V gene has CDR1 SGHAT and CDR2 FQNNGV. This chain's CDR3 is CASSLRGGNTEAFF. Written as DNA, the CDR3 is TGTGCCAGCAGCTTGAGGGGGGGTAACACTGAAGCTTTCTTT.

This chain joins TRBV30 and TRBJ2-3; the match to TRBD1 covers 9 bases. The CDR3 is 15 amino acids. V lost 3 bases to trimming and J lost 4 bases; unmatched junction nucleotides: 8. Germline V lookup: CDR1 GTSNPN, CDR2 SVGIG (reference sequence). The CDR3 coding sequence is TGTGCCTGGAGCCCTGGGACAGGGCTGGCAGATACGCAGTATTTT. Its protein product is CAWSPGTGLADTQYF.

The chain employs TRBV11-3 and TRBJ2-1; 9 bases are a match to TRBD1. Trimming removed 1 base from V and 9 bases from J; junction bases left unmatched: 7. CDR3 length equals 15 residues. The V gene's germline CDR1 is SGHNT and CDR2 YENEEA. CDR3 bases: TGTGCCAGCAGCTTAGTAGGGACAGGGAAGGGTGAGCAGTTCTTC. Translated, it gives CASSLVGTGKGEQFF. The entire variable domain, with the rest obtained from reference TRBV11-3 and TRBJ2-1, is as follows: EAGVVQSPRYKIIEKKQPVAFWCNPISGHNTLYWYLQNLGQGPELLIRYENEEAVDDSQLPKDRFSAERLKGVDSTLKIQPAELGDSAVYLCASSLVGTGKGEQFFGPGTRLTVL.